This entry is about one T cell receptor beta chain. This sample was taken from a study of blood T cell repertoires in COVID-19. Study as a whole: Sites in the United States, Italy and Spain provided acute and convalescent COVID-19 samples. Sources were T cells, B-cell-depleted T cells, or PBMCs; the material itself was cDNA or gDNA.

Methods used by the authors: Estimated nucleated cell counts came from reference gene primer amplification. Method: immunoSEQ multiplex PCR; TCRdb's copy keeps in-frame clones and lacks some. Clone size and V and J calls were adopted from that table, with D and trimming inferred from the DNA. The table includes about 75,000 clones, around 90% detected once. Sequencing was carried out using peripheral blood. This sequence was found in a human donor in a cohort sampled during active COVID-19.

CDR3 bases: TGTGCCAGTAGTTTCGGACAGGGGGTATCCGAAGCTTTCTTT. Its translation: CASSFGQGVSEAFF. The chain couples TRBV19 to TRBJ1-1; 10 bases align to TRBD1. V shed 5 bases, J shed 8 bases, and the junction held 8 bases outside the gene matches. Germline V gives CDR1 LNHDA, CDR2 SQIVND (reference sequence). CDR3 length: 14 residues.